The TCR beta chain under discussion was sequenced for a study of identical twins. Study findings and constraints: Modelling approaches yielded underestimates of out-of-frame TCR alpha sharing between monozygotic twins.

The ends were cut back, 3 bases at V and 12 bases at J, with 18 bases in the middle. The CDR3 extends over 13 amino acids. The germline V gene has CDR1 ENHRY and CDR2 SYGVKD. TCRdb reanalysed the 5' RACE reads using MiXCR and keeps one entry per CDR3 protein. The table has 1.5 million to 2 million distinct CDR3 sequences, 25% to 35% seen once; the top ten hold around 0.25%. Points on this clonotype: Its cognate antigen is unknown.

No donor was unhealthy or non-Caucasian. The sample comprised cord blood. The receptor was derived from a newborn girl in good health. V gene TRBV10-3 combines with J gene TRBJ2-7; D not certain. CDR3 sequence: CAISELSTPFRYF. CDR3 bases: TGTGCCATCAGTGAACTGTCGACACCCTTCAGGTACTTC.